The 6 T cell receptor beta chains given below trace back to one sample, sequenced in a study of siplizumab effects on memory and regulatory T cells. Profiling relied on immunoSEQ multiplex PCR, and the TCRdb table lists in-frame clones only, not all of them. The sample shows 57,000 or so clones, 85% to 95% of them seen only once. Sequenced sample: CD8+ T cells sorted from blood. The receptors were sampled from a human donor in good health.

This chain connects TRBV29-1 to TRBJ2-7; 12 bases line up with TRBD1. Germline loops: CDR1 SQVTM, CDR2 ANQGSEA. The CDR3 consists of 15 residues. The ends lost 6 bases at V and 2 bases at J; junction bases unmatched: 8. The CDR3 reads CSVLTGTGGAYEQYF. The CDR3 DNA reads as TGCAGCGTCTTGACCGGGACAGGGGGCGCCTACGAGCAGTACTTC.

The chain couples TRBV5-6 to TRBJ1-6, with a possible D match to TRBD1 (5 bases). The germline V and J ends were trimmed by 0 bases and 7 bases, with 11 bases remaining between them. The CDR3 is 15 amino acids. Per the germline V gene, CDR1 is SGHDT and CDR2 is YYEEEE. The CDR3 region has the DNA TGTGCCAGCAGCTTGGACAGGTTGCCGAATTCACCCCTCCACTTT. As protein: CASSLDRLPNSPLHF. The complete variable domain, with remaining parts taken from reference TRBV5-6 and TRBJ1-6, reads DAGVTQSPTHLIKTRGQQVTLRCSPKSGHDTVSWYQQALGQGPQFIFQYYEEEERQRGNFPDRFSGHQFPNYSSELNVNALLLGDSALYLCASSLDRLPNSPLHFGNGTRLTVT.

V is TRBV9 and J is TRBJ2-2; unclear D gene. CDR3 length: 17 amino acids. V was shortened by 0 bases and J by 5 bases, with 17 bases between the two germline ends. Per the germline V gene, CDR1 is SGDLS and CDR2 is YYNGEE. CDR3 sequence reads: CASSVGVVTQPTGELFF. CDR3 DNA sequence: TGTGCCAGCAGCGTAGGGGTCGTGACTCAGCCAACCGGGGAGCTGTTTTTT. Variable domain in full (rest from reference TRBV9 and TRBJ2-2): DSGVTQTPKHLITATGQRVTLRCSPRSGDLSVYWYQQSLDQGLQFLIQYYNGEERAKGNILERFSAQQFPDLHSELNLSSLELGDSALYFCASSVGVVTQPTGELFFGEGSRLTVL.

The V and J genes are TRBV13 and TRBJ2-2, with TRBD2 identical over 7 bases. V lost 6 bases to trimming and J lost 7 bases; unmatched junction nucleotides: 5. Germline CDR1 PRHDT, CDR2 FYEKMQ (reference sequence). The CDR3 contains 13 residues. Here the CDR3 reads CASRTGGGGELFF. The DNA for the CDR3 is TGTGCCAGCAGGACGGGGGGAGGCGGGGAGCTGTTTTTT.

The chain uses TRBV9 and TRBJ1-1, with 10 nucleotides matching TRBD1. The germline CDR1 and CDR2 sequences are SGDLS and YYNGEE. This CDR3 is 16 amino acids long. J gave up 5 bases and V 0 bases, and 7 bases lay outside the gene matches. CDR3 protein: CASSVADRGEYTEAFF. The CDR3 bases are TGTGCCAGCAGCGTAGCGGACAGGGGGGAATATACTGAAGCTTTCTTT. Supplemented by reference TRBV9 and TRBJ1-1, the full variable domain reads DSGVTQTPKHLITATGQRVTLRCSPRSGDLSVYWYQQSLDQGLQFLIQYYNGEERAKGNILERFSAQQFPDLHSELNLSSLELGDSALYFCASSVADRGEYTEAFFGQGTRLTVV.

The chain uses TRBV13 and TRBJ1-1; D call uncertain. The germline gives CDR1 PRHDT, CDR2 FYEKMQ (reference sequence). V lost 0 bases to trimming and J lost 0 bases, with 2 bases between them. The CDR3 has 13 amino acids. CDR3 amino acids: CASSLGMNTEAFF. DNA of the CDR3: TGTGCCAGCAGCTTAGGAATGAACACTGAAGCTTTCTTT.